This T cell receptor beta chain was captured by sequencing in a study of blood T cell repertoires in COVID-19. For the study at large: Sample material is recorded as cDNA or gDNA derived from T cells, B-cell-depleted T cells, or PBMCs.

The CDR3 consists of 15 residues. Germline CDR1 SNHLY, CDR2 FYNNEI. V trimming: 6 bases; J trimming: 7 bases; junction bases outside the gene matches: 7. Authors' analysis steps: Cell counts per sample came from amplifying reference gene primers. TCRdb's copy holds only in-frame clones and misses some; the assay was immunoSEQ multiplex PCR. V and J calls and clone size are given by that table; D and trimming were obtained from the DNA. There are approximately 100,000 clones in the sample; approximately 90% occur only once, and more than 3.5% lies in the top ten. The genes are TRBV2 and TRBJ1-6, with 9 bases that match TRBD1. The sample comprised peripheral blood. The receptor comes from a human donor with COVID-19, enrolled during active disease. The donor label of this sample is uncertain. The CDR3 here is CASSQSGTGNSPLHF. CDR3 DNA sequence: TGTGCCAGCAGCCAATCCGGGACAGGGAATTCACCCCTCCACTTT.